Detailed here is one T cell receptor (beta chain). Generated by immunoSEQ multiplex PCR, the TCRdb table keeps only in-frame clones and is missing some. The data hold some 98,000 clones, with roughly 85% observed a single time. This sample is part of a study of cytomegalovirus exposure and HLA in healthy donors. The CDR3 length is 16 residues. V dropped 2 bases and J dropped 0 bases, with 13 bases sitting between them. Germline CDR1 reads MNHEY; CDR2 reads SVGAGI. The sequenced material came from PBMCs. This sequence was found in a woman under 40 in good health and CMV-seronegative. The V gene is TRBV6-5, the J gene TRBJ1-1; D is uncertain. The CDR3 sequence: CASSYIRHQMNTEAFF. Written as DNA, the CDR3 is TGTGCCAGCAGTTACATTCGCCATCAGATGAACACTGAAGCTTTCTTT.